This T cell receptor (beta chain) was observed in a study of identical twins (dated by TCRdb to the mid-2010s). The study in broad terms: To test whether fetal clonotypes persist, this study deep-sequenced TCR alpha and beta repertoires from monozygotic twins, from unrelated adults of various ages, and from cord blood. To rule out contamination, replicate twin experiments were performed at different times with different library preparation protocols. Study-wide findings and limitations: Compared with coincidental sharing between unrelated individuals, out-of-frame TCR alpha sequences shared between twins had an excess of sequences with low generation probability. The excess sharing between twins in beta out-of-frame sequences was weaker because fewer shared sequences reduced the signal-to-noise ratio. Recombination models systematically underestimated out-of-frame TCR alpha sharing in monozygotic twins but agreed with sharing between unrelated individuals. Because the same donors could not be followed over many years, the conclusions relied on cross-sectional statistical analysis. Abundant cord blood beta clonotypes had fewer insertions, young adult naive repertoires showed a similar but weaker trend, and memory repertoires showed no such trend. Invariant T cells such as MAIT and iNKT could partly confound zero-insertion analyses, although diverse VJ usage argued against such confounding for most clonotypes.

The sample holds many counts of this clonotype. The clone's antigen remains unknown. No much larger clone exists at a distance of one base, and base qualities are not known. Libraries came from 5' RACE. For sequencing, an Illumina HiSeq 2000 was employed. Template switching added a universal primer binding site, and the final cDNA carried a unique molecular identifier that allowed TCR cDNA molecules to be counted accurately. Specific primers in the conserved constant-segment region were used to synthesize first-strand cDNA for TCR alpha and beta chains. To control for contamination, each cDNA library was double barcoded with a SMART-Mk sample barcode plus Illumina barcodes. TruSeq adapter sequences along with Illumina sample barcodes were introduced in two successive PCR steps. The Illumina HiSeq platform was used with custom primers to sequence TCR alpha and beta cDNA libraries. The published analysis was carried out like this. Unique molecular identifiers were extracted from raw reads with MiGEC, and CDR3 positions were determined with MiXCR. Recombination models were inferred per individual with the repgenHMM and IGoR tools using an EM algorithm. Shared clonotype analysis was performed with the tcR package in R, normalizing sharing by the product of cloneset sizes. To study raw recombination without the effects of thymic and clonal selection, out-of-frame nonproductive sequences were analyzed. The public reads were reprocessed in TCRdb via fastp at Q25 and MiXCR, keeping in-frame beta chains. Rows with a matching CDR3 protein are joined into one entry that keeps the most common DNA and genes. The V and J calls here are based on TCRdb, not the publication. The sample yields 450,000 to 650,000 distinct CDR3 sequences; roughly 9.9% were counted once. The ten largest clones take up approximately 3% of the sample.

Its CDR3 holds 16 amino acids, cysteine through phenylalanine. Kept here is only the CDR3 DNA, which spans 48 bases and is read in frame from base 1. The germline V gene gives CDR1 as SGHAT and CDR2 as FQNNGV. Trimming removed 5 bases from V and 2 bases from J, leaving 16 bases between the germline ends. All donors were healthy Caucasians. The twin cohort comprised three pairs of female monozygotic twins, all aged about 18 to 29 years. RNA for TCR libraries was isolated from peripheral blood mononuclear cells. The data were also submitted as part of a second study, on yellow fever vaccine responses in identical twins. According to the second study: According to the authors, the vaccine-induced T cell response in identical twins seemed to be partly convergent and partly specific to each individual. Focusing on identical twins, the study followed the T cell clones that responded to the vaccine, and did so with precision.

This sequence uses TRBV11-2 and TRBJ2-1; the D segment could be TRBD2, given 5 matching bases. Sequencing was performed on PBMCs. The source is a woman under 30 in good health. The nucleotide sequence is given as TGTGCCAGCAGCCTAACCGGGGAACAAGCCTACAATGAGCAGTTCTTC. This yields the protein CASSLTGEQAYNEQFF.